The entry that follows covers one T cell receptor beta chain sequence. What was amplified from RNA transcripts were TCR beta CDR3 regions. With the HTBI primer set, the TCR CDR3 went through a first round of RT-PCR. TCRdb called the multiplex PCR reads again in MiXCR, with one record for every CDR3 protein. The profile shows approximately 330,000 distinct CDR3 sequences, 21% of them singletons. Germline loops: CDR1 SGHKS, CDR2 YYEKEE (reference sequence). Between the trimmed V and J ends, which lost 4 bases and 5 bases, there was a span of 13 bases. This CDR3 spans 13 amino acids. This entry is derived from a study of T cells in Graves' hyperthyroidism and ophthalmopathy.

This chain connects TRBV5-5 to TRBJ2-7; D may be TRBD2 (6 bases). The source is a woman aged 50 to 60 with Graves' hyperthyroidism. The sequencing sample was made of blood. The CDR3 reads CASSLREIHEQYF. The CDR3 DNA is TGTGCCAGCAGCCTGCGGGAAATACACGAGCAGTACTTC.